Listed below are T cell receptor beta chains from one sample, sequenced in a study of metastatic and nonmetastatic thyroid tumors. TCRdb re-called clones from the PCR reads using MiXCR. The sample holds just over 70,000 clones, 18% seen once. Sequencing was carried out using blood. These receptors were obtained from a female donor with papillary thyroid cancer or a benign thyroid nodule (not recorded which). Some clones in this sample may be carry-over from other donors' samples. The conserved cysteine and the conserved F or W are not part of the CDR3 here. The D gene is left open where the match is weak. Only some rows state a clone size, as once, few, many or a class for expanded clones.

v_call d_call clone_size cdr3_aa
TRBV20-1 NA many SARETQGTGELF
TRBV28 TRBD1 many ASRRTGLNTEAF
TRBV12-5 NA many ASGLEVVAGSYEQY
TRBV28 TRBD2 many ASTSGATSQY
TRBV27 TRBD2 many ASSLREGLDEQF
TRBV9 NA many ASSVDLSSTDTQY
TRBV20-1 TRBD2 NA SARDPSVAGGGDEQF
TRBV20-1 NA many SASEGVSYNSPLH
TRBV7-8 NA many ASSFAVHPVNEQF
TRBV12-3/TRBV12-4 TRBD1 NA ASSLKGQGIDGALTNEKPF
TRBV11-2 NA NA ASSLVGQGSLPGGEQY
TRBV20-1 TRBD1 NA SAGTGTTYEQY
TRBV2 NA NA ASIAGGAVYYGYT
TRBV12-3/TRBV12-4 NA many ASRNTGRDSNQPQH
TRBV20-1 TRBD2 NA SAWTSALSYNEQF
TRBV5-1 NA many ASSLQAPEGSYT
TRBV3-1 NA many ASSQGTIYNEQF
TRBV2 NA few ASRSPGATYGYT
TRBV11-2 NA many ASSLEKDTQY
TRBV11-2 TRBD2 NA ASSLGGLAFNTGELF
TRBV12-3/TRBV12-4 TRBD2 NA ASSFLTAGGLGGGANVLT
TRBV11-1 NA many ASSDRYTNTEAF
TRBV5-1 NA many ASSLVLEDTQY
TRBV27 NA many ASSPGALLYGYT
TRBV27 TRBD1 few ASSLWTGIHNTEAF
TRBV18 TRBD1 many ASSSGTGGREQY
TRBV11-2 TRBD1 many ASSFNTGGDTQY
TRBV6-6 NA many ASSYRGSDTEAF
TRBV18 NA many ASSPRRSEAF
TRBV20-1 NA many SATNTLNNEQF
TRBV5-1 TRBD2 many ASSLGLAGGPDTQY
TRBV20-1 NA NA SARDRGRDTGELF
TRBV20-1 NA many SARGPNEKLF
TRBV25-1 TRBD2 many ASSEEREAPYEQY
TRBV30 NA NA AWSVGGGANYGYT
TRBV3-1 NA many ASSQPPSTGPETQY
TRBV27 TRBD1 NA ARRGQSYNSHLH
TRBV30 TRBD1 many AWSARRGREKLF
TRBV5-6 NA many ASSRGGLRSSYNSPLH
TRBV30 TRBD2 NA AWTIKEGQAGVGHEQF
TRBV6-2/TRBV6-3 TRBD2 few ASSRTSGTKEGAGANVLT
TRBV27 NA many ASSPGDGLNTEAF
TRBV29-1 NA few SVDPGTGCYEQY
TRBV6-5 TRBD2 NA ASIYGLAGDRTYNEQF
TRBV7-2 TRBD1 NA ASSKDRVASPLH
TRBV7-6 TRBD1 NA ASSLQGAQGLHEQF
TRBV10-1 TRBD1 few ASSPGQGWAEAF